This T cell receptor beta chain derives from a study of blood T cell repertoires in COVID-19. CDR3 length: 14 residues. Per the germline V gene, CDR1 is SQVTM and CDR2 is ANQGSEA. Trimming at V came to 7 bases and at J to 3 bases, leaving 8 bases not matched to a gene. How the authors handled the data: Counts of nucleated cells, estimated from reference gene primer amplification, were obtained. Sequencing used immunoSEQ multiplex PCR; TCRdb keeps in-frame clones, though not all of them. The V and J calls and clone size come from that table; D and trimming were worked out from the DNA. In the table there are around 300,000 clones, 86% of which are singletons.

The receptor comes from a woman between 25 and 40 years old with active or convalescent COVID-19. The sequencing input was peripheral blood. This rearrangement joins TRBV29-1 to TRBJ1-1; TRBD1 matches 10 bases. CDR3: CSARRGQGYTEAFF. CDR3 coding DNA: TGCAGCGCCCGAAGGGGACAGGGGTACACTGAAGCTTTCTTT. Supplemented by reference TRBV29-1 and TRBJ1-1, the full variable domain reads SAVISQKPSRDICQRGTSLTIQCQVDSQVTMMFWYRQQPGQSLTLIATANQGSEATYESGFVIDKFPISRPNLTFSTLTVSNMSPEDSSIYLCSARRGQGYTEAFFGQGTRLTVV.